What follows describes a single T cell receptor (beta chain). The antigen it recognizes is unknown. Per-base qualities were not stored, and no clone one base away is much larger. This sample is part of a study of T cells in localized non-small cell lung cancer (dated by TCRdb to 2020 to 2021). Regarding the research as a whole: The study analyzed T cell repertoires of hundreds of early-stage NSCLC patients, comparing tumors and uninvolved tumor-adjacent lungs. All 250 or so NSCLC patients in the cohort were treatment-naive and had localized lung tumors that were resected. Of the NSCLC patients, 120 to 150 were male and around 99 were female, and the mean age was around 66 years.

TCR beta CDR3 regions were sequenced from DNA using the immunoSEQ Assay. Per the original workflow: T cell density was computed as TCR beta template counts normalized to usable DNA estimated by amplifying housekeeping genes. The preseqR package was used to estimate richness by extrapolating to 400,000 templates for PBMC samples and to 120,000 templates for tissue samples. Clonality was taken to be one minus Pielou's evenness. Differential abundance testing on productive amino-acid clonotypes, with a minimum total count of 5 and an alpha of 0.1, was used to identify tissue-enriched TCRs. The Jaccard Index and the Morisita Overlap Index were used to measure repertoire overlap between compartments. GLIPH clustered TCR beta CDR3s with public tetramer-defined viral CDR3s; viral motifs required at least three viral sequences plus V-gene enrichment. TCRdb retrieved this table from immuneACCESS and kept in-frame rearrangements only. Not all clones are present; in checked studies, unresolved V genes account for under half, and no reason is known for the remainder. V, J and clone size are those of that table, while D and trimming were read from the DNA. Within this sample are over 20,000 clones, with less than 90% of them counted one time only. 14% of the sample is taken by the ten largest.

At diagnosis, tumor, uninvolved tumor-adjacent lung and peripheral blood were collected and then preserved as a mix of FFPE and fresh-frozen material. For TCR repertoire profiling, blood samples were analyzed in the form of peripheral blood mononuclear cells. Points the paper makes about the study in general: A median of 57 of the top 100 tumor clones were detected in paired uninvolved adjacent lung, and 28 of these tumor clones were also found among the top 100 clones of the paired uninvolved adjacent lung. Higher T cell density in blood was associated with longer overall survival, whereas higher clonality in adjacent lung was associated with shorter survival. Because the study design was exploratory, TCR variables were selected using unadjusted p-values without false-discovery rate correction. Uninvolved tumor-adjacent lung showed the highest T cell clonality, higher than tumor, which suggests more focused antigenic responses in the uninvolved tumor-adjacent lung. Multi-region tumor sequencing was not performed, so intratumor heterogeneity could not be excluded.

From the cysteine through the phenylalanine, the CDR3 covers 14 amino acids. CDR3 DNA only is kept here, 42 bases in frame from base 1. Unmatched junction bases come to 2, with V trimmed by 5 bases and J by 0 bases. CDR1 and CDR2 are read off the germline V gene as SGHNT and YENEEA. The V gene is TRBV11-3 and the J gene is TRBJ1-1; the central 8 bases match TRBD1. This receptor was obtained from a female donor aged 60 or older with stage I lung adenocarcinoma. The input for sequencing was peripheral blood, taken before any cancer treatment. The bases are TGTGCCAGCAGCACGACAGGGGTGAACACTGAAGCTTTCTTT. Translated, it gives CASSTTGVNTEAFF. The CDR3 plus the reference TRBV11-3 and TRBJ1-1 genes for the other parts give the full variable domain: EAGVVQSPRYKIIEKKQPVAFWCNPISGHNTLYWYLQNLGQGPELLIRYENEEAVDDSQLPKDRFSAERLKGVDSTLKIQPAELGDSAVYLCASSTTGVNTEAFFGQGTRLTVV.